These 30 T cell receptor beta chains were sequenced from one sample in a study of T cell responses to AZD1222 COVID-19 vaccine. The table came from immunoSEQ multiplex PCR; TCRdb's copy has only in-frame clones and leaves some out. The data show about 120,000 clones, with around 92% seen just once and 14% held by the top ten. The source was peripheral blood, collected on day 0 of AZD1222 vaccination. These receptors came from an adult in good health.

In this sample, this clone turned up once. This rearrangement joins TRBV3-1 (or the pseudogene TRBV3-2) to TRBJ2-2; tentative D call: TRBD2 (5 bases). The length of the CDR3 is 14 residues. V was shortened by 2 bases and J by 8 bases, with 12 bases between the two germline ends. The germline CDR1 and CDR2 sequences are LGHDT and YNNKEL (reference sequence). CDR3 in amino acids: CASSQLVDSGELFF. CDR3 DNA: TGTGCCAGCAGCCAATTGGTGGACTCGGGGGAGCTGTTTTTT.

The J gene is TRBJ2-2, the V gene TRBV9; D is unresolved. The CDR3 contains 13 residues. Trimming cost V 0 bases and J 6 bases, with 6 bases left between them. Germline V gene data show CDR1 as SGDLS and CDR2 as YYNGEE. CDR3 amino acids: CASSVEGAGELFF. The CDR3 nucleotides read TGTGCCAGCAGCGTAGAGGGTGCCGGGGAGCTGTTTTTT.

V gene TRBV6-5 combines with J gene TRBJ1-1; 7 bases fit TRBD1. CDR1 is MNHEY, CDR2 SVGAGI, per germline. The V and J ends lost 2 bases and 4 bases, in that order; junction bases with no gene match: 7. The CDR3 has 15 amino acids. CDR3 DNA: TGTGCCAGCAGTTACCAACCGGGACAGATCACTGAAGCTTTCTTT. As protein: CASSYQPGQITEAFF.

The V and J genes are TRBV7-6 and TRBJ1-1; D ambiguous. Trimming removed 1 base at V and 5 bases at J, with 11 bases between. Germline V CDR1 and CDR2: SGHVS, FNYEAQ. This CDR3 is built from 14 residues. CDR3 in DNA: TGTGCCAGCAGCTTAGAAACCCACTCAACTGAAGCTTTCTTT. It translates to CASSLETHSTEAFF.

CDR3 DNA sequence: TGCAGCGTTGAAGGTGGGACAGGGGCGGAAAAACTGTTTTTT. It is translated as CSVEGGTGAEKLFF. This chain links TRBV29-1 with TRBJ1-4; 10 bases line up with TRBD1. The trim removed 1 base at V and 8 bases at J, leaving 4 bases unmatched. Germline V gene lookup returns CDR1 SQVTM and CDR2 ANQGSEA. The CDR3 is 14 residues long.

The chain is built from TRBV19 and TRBJ2-1; perhaps TRBD1 as D (6 bases). Trimming pared 8 bases from V and 0 bases from J, leaving 14 bases between. Germline V lookup: CDR1 LNHDA, CDR2 SQIVND (reference sequence). This CDR3 spans 15 amino acids. The CDR3 nucleotides are TGTGCCAGTCATCCCACAGGGAGCTCCTACAATGAGCAGTTCTTC. It yields the protein CASHPTGSSYNEQFF.

The genes are TRBV6-5 and TRBJ2-1; no definite D call. V lost 3 bases to trimming and J lost 10 bases, with 7 bases between them. Germline V gene data show CDR1 as MNHEY and CDR2 as SVGAGI. The CDR3 is 11 amino acids. The CDR3 loop is CASSYAREQFF. CDR3 sequence (DNA): TGTGCCAGCAGTTATGCACGCGAGCAGTTCTTC.

This rearrangement joins TRBV7-2 to TRBJ2-7; 9 nucleotides agree with TRBD2. After removal of 5 bases from V and 3 bases from J, the junction contained 11 bases not matched to a gene. The V gene's germline CDR1 is SGHTA and CDR2 FQGNSA. This CDR3 contains 16 residues. CDR3 region: CASSQGPGTSLYEQYF. The CDR3 DNA reads TGTGCCAGCAGCCAGGGGCCCGGGACTAGCCTCTACGAGCAGTACTTC. Combining the CDR3 with reference TRBV7-2 and TRBJ2-7 gives the whole variable domain GAGVSQSPSNKVTEKGKDVELRCDPISGHTALYWYRQSLGQGLEFLIYFQGNSAPDKSGLPSDRFSAERTGGSVSTLTIQRTQQEDSAVYLCASSQGPGTSLYEQYFGPGTRLTVT.

The J gene is TRBJ2-6, the V gene TRBV5-1; possible D gene TRBD2, 5 bases. V shed 4 bases and J shed 0 bases, with 8 bases lying between them. Germline V lookup: CDR1 SGHRS, CDR2 YFSETQ. The CDR3 loop spans 15 amino acids. The CDR3 region is CASSLGSSGANVLTF. The CDR3 nucleotides read TGCGCCAGCAGCCTAGGGAGCTCTGGGGCCAACGTCCTGACTTTC.

V is TRBV6-5 and J is TRBJ2-1; 8 bases are shared with TRBD2. The CDR3 loop spans 16 amino acids. Germline assignment: CDR1 MNHEY and CDR2 SVGAGI. V lost 0 bases and J lost 4; bases outside the gene matches: 5. CDR3 in amino acids: CASSYSTGGRYNEQFF. CDR3 DNA sequence: TGTGCCAGCAGTTACTCGACGGGAGGGAGGTACAATGAGCAGTTCTTC.

The chain joins TRBV5-4 to TRBJ1-6; D unclear. Trimming pared 4 bases from V and 8 bases from J, leaving 16 bases between. The V gene's germline CDR1 is SGHNT and CDR2 YYREEE (reference sequence). CDR3 length: 15 residues. CDR3 protein: CASSRPDVIDSPLHF. The DNA of the CDR3 is TGTGCCAGCAGCCGACCGGACGTGATCGATTCACCCCTCCACTTT.

The chain joins TRBV7-9 to TRBJ1-1; D uncertain. V shed 2 bases and J shed 1 base, with 8 bases lying between them. The CDR3 totals 14 residues. Germline V gives CDR1 SEHNR, CDR2 FQNEAQ (reference sequence). This CDR3 reads CASSLNSGNTEAFF. CDR3 bases: TGTGCCAGCAGCTTAAACAGTGGGAACACTGAAGCTTTCTTT.

J is TRBJ2-1 and V is TRBV27; 9 bases match TRBD2. From germline, CDR1 is MNHEY and CDR2 SMNVEV (reference sequence). The trim removed 5 bases at V and 13 bases at J, leaving 9 bases unmatched. This CDR3 has 13 amino acids. The CDR3 sequence is CASSPPGLASQFF. The CDR3 DNA reads TGTGCCAGCAGTCCACCCGGACTAGCGAGTCAGTTCTTC.

This chain uses TRBV5-1 with TRBJ1-6, with 7 bases identical to TRBD1. The germline CDR1 and CDR2 sequences are SGHRS and YFSETQ. This CDR3 region has 15 residues. J gave up 3 bases and V 5 bases, and 5 bases lay outside the gene matches. CDR3 DNA: TGCGCCAGCAGACGACAGGGTGACTATAATTCACCCCTCCACTTT. Translated: CASRRQGDYNSPLHF.

The V gene is TRBV2, the J gene TRBJ1-5; a possible D gene is TRBD1 (6 bases). CDR3 size: 15 residues. Germline V CDR1 and CDR2: SNHLY, FYNNEI. Trimming stripped 7 bases from V and 4 bases from J, with 17 bases between. CDR3 in amino acids: CASIEGRGRNQPQHF. The CDR3 DNA follows: TGTGCCAGCATTGAGGGCAGGGGAAGGAATCAGCCCCAGCATTTT.

V gene TRBV12-3 or TRBV12-4 combines with J gene TRBJ2-3, with D unclear. The V end lost 3 bases, the J end lost 4 bases, and 5 bases lay between the germline ends. There are 12 residues in the CDR3. The CDR3 sequence: CASSLAADTQYF. For the CDR3, the DNA is TGTGCCAGCAGTTTGGCAGCAGATACGCAGTATTTT.

CDR3 in amino acids: CASSQAGGGYTF. The CDR3 bases are TGCGCCAGCAGCCAAGCGGGGGGAGGCTACACCTTC. V is TRBV4-3 and J is TRBJ1-2, with D tentatively TRBD1 (5 bases). This CDR3 comprises 12 residues. The germline gives CDR1 LGHNA, CDR2 YSLEER. Trimming removed 1 base from V and 8 bases from J, with 8 bases in between.

V usage is TRBV6-2 or TRBV6-3 and J usage is TRBJ2-1; the match to TRBD2 covers 8 bases. Germline values: CDR1 MNHEY, CDR2 SVGEGT. J gave up 2 bases and V 0 bases, and 15 bases lay outside the gene matches. The CDR3 consists of 20 residues. This chain's CDR3 is CASSYSIDFQSGRTYNEQFF. In DNA, the CDR3 is TGTGCCAGCAGTTACTCGATAGATTTTCAGAGCGGGAGAACCTACAATGAGCAGTTCTTC.

The chain is built from TRBV9 and TRBJ1-2, with 7 positions matching TRBD1. V lost 4 bases to trimming and J lost 4 bases; unmatched junction nucleotides: 7. The V gene's germline CDR1 is SGDLS and CDR2 YYNGEE. This CDR3 contains 14 residues. CDR3 sequence (DNA): TGTGCCAGCAGCCCTTCAGGGACAGCCTATGGCTACACCTTC. Its translation is CASSPSGTAYGYTF.

The rearrangement joins TRBV9 to TRBJ2-1; 7 nucleotides align to TRBD2. The CDR3 sequence is 13 residues long. J was trimmed by 9 bases and V by 0 bases; bases with no gene match: 3. Germline V gives CDR1 SGDLS, CDR2 YYNGEE. CDR3 bases: TGTGCCAGCAGCGTAGTGTCGGGAGGTGAGCAGTTCTTC. Amino acids: CASSVVSGGEQFF.

The chain uses TRBV19 and TRBJ2-3; the match to TRBD1 covers 7 bases. Germline V gives CDR1 LNHDA, CDR2 SQIVND (reference sequence). The V gene end was trimmed by 4 bases and the J gene end by 3 bases; junction bases not matched to a gene: 7. The CDR3 runs to 15 residues. CDR3: CASSNRGLNTDTQYF. In DNA form, the CDR3 reads TGTGCCAGTAGTAACAGGGGCCTTAATACAGATACGCAGTATTTT.

V usage is TRBV27 and J usage is TRBJ2-1; the D is unclear. V was shortened by 6 bases and J by 7 bases, with 25 bases between the two germline ends. The CDR3 extends over 17 amino acids. Germline CDR1 is MNHEY and CDR2 is SMNVEV (reference sequence). The CDR3 DNA reads TGTGCCAGCAGCTACTATATAGGGTCAAAGGTGGTTAATGAGCAGTTCTTC. Protein product: CASSYYIGSKVVNEQFF.

This chain connects TRBV4-3 to TRBJ1-2, with a weak D call TRBD1 (5 bases). CDR1 and CDR2 (germline): LGHNA, YSLEER. Trimming took off 1 base at V and 0 bases at J, with 9 bases between the two ends. The CDR3 extends over 15 amino acids. The CDR3 spells CASSQGQQTNYGYTF. The CDR3 DNA is TGCGCCAGCAGCCAAGGACAGCAAACTAACTATGGCTACACCTTC.

The chain combines TRBV28 with TRBJ1-2; 8 bases agree with TRBD1. Trimming removed 6 bases from V and 6 bases from J; junction bases left unmatched: 6. The V gene's germline CDR1 is MDHEN and CDR2 SYDVKM. This CDR3 region has 13 residues. Written as DNA, the CDR3 is TGTGCCAGCAGCCTAACAGGGGGGAATGGCTACACCTTC. The encoded protein is CASSLTGGNGYTF.

V is TRBV28 and J is TRBJ1-3; D is ambiguous. The V end lost 0 bases, the J end lost 1 base, and 7 bases lay between the germline ends. The CDR3 is 15 residues long. CDR1 is MDHEN and CDR2 is SYDVKM in the germline V gene. The CDR3 bases are TGTGCCAGCAGTTTATGGACCGCTTCTGGAAACACCATATATTTT. Translating gives CASSLWTASGNTIYF.

The chain uses TRBV11-2 and TRBJ2-7, with 9 bases fitting TRBD1. Per the germline V gene, CDR1 is SGHAT and CDR2 is FQNNGV. This CDR3 has 18 amino acids. The junction had 16 bases not matched to a gene; V was cut back by 4 bases and J by 3 bases. The CDR3 DNA sequence: TGTGCCAGCAGCTCCACTCCAGGACAGGGGCAAACTGACTACGAGCAGTACTTC. The encoded protein is CASSSTPGQGQTDYEQYF.

The V and J genes are TRBV5-1 and TRBJ1-2; TRBD1 aligns across 7 bases. Trimming at V came to 2 bases and at J to 4 bases, leaving 8 bases not matched to a gene. The CDR3 runs 15 residues. Germline V gene data show CDR1 as SGHRS and CDR2 as YFSETQ. The chain's CDR3 is CASSLRPRDSYGYTF. CDR3 sequence (DNA): TGCGCCAGCAGCTTAAGGCCCCGGGACAGCTATGGCTACACCTTC. The full variable domain, rest sourced from reference TRBV5-1 and TRBJ1-2, is KAGVTQTPRYLIKTRGQQVTLSCSPISGHRSVSWYQQTPGQGLQFLFEYFSETQRNKGNFPGRFSGRQFSNSRSEMNVSTLELGDSALYLCASSLRPRDSYGYTFGSGTRLTVV.

V usage is TRBV28 and J usage is TRBJ2-3, with a possible D match to TRBD2 (5 bases). The germline CDR1 and CDR2 sequences are MDHEN and SYDVKM. The CDR3 contains 15 residues. V dropped 6 bases and J dropped 2 bases, with 15 bases sitting between them. CDR3 bases: TGTGCCAGCAGCCCGCCGGCTAGCTCCACAGATACGCAGTATTTT. Translating gives CASSPPASSTDTQYF.

V is TRBV6-5 and J is TRBJ1-1, with TRBD1 identical over 8 bases. CDR1 is MNHEY, CDR2 SVGAGI, per germline. The CDR3 extends over 15 amino acids. Trimming took 2 bases from V and 4 from J; bases not matched to a gene: 6. CDR3 in DNA: TGTGCCAGCAGTTACCAGGGGGCGTTGGGCACTGAAGCTTTCTTT. It specifies CASSYQGALGTEAFF.

The chain combines TRBV5-1 with TRBJ2-3, with 9 bases aligning to TRBD2. The germline V gene encodes CDR1 SGHRS and CDR2 YFSETQ. The CDR3 contains 16 residues. Trimming cost V 1 base and J 4 bases; bases outside gene matches: 7. CDR3 bases: TGCGCCAGCAGCTTGCTGCCTAGCGGGAAGTCAGATACGCAGTATTTT. Protein: CASSLLPSGKSDTQYF.